Presented here are 9 T cell receptor beta chains from one specimen sequenced in a study of T cells expressing NK-cell markers. One entry per CDR3 protein, without DNA, is what TCRdb gives after re-calling the 5' RACE reads. The table for this sample gives approximately 170,000 distinct CDR3 sequences. The sample taken for sequencing was blood T cells: a sorted CD56 or NKG2C T cell subset, CD4+ or CD8+ T cells, or bulk PBMC T cells (not recorded which). The receptors here all came from a man aged 18-75 years in good health.

CDR3 sequence reads: CASSYSPSGAPYNEQFF. The rearrangement joins TRBV6-2 or TRBV6-3 to TRBJ2-1; the TCRdb D gene call, TRBD2, has no DNA to confirm it. Germline CDR1 and CDR2: MNHEY and SVGEGT. The CDR3 is 17 amino acids.

J is TRBJ1-2 and V is TRBV7-2; TCRdb designates TRBD1, a call that cannot be tested without DNA. The CDR3 contains 15 residues. CDR1 and CDR2 (germline): SGHTA, FQGNSA. This chain's CDR3 is CASSPRPGDYYGYTF.

The chain carries TRBV20-1 and TRBJ2-1; absent DNA, TCRdb's TRBD2 call cannot be checked. The CDR3 loop spans 15 amino acids. The germline V gene encodes CDR1 DFQATT and CDR2 SNEGSKA (reference sequence). The CDR3 is CSAVSGGISYNEQFF.

The chain carries TRBV2 and TRBJ1-4; checking the TCRdb D call of TRBD1 is not possible without DNA. The CDR3 has 16 amino acids. The germline V gene encodes CDR1 SNHLY and CDR2 FYNNEI. This CDR3 reads CASRKDRGQSQEKLFF.

The chain couples TRBV5-6 to TRBJ2-7; absent DNA, TCRdb's TRBD2 call cannot be checked. CDR1 SGHDT and CDR2 YYEEEE come from the germline V gene. This CDR3 has 15 amino acids. CDR3 loop: CASSSGLADLYEQYF.

This rearrangement joins TRBV20-1 to TRBJ2-2; TCRdb gives TRBD1 as the D gene, but with no DNA this cannot be confirmed. CDR3 length: 14 residues. CDR1 is DFQATT, CDR2 SNEGSKA, per germline (reference sequence). Here the CDR3 reads CSATGTANTGELFF.

The rearrangement links TRBV7-9 to TRBJ2-1; the TCRdb call, TRBD1, lacks DNA for checking. Germline values: CDR1 SEHNR, CDR2 FQNEAQ (reference sequence). There are 13 residues in the CDR3. CDR3 residues: CASSPDSSNEQFF.

V usage is TRBV12-3 or TRBV12-4 and J usage is TRBJ2-1; TCRdb designates TRBD2, a call that cannot be tested without DNA. The CDR3 has 16 amino acids. The CDR3 here is CASSWTSGGAENEQFF.

This chain uses TRBV7-9 with TRBJ2-5; TCRdb outputs TRBD2, but without DNA this stays unchecked. CDR3 length: 17 amino acids. Germline CDR1 and CDR2: SEHNR and FQNEAQ (reference sequence). The CDR3 region is CASSQGDSGVPLETQYF.